This is a list of T cell receptor beta chains from one sample in a study of blood T cell repertoires in COVID-19. Libraries were prepared by immunoSEQ multiplex PCR; TCRdb keeps only in-frame clonotypes and omits some of them. Of some 170,000 clones listed, more than 70% are singletons. Sequencing was done on a sample of PBMCs or T cells enriched from blood (not recorded which). These receptors were collected from a man aged 35-49 years who had recovered from COVID-19. Both conserved end residues are part of each CDR3.

j_call: TRBJ1-5
v_call: TRBV12-3/TRBV12-4
cdr3_aa: CASLQGANQPQHF

j_call: TRBJ1-5
v_call: TRBV27
cdr3_aa: CASMEVAGATYSNQPQHF

j_call: TRBJ2-7
v_call: TRBV5-4
cdr3_aa: CASSLQGTEHEQYF

j_call: TRBJ1-1
v_call: TRBV18
cdr3_aa: CASSSGGAGTEAFF

j_call: TRBJ1-2
v_call: TRBV5-4
cdr3_aa: CASSIQQGAANYGYTF

j_call: TRBJ2-7
v_call: TRBV6-5
cdr3_aa: CASRPTGALTYEQYF

j_call: TRBJ2-7
v_call: TRBV11-2
cdr3_aa: CASSWGAGAYEQYF

j_call: TRBJ1-2
v_call: TRBV20-1
cdr3_aa: CSATTGIGYTF

j_call: TRBJ1-2
v_call: TRBV7-9
cdr3_aa: CASSPTGINYGYTF

j_call: TRBJ2-1
v_call: TRBV2
cdr3_aa: CASSEPGLASYYNEQFF

j_call: TRBJ1-1
v_call: TRBV2
cdr3_aa: CAGEAGRGTEAFF

j_call: TRBJ2-2
v_call: TRBV29-1
cdr3_aa: CSVEGSGSPGELFF

j_call: TRBJ2-7
v_call: TRBV11-3
cdr3_aa: CASSLDRDRSYEQYF

j_call: TRBJ2-2
v_call: TRBV24-1
cdr3_aa: CATSPGGNTGELFF

j_call: TRBJ2-7
v_call: TRBV14
cdr3_aa: CASSQEFGAYEQYF

j_call: TRBJ1-2
v_call: TRBV3-1/TRBV3-2
cdr3_aa: CASSQEGADSGYTF

j_call: TRBJ1-2
v_call: TRBV3-1/TRBV3-2
cdr3_aa: CASSQAPGTGYGYTF

j_call: TRBJ2-3
v_call: TRBV14
cdr3_aa: CASSQDWGLGTDTQYF

j_call: TRBJ1-2
v_call: TRBV27
cdr3_aa: CASSPRTGEGIGYTF

j_call: TRBJ1-1
v_call: TRBV6-2/TRBV6-3
cdr3_aa: CASSPHRGTEAFF

j_call: TRBJ2-5
v_call: TRBV9
cdr3_aa: CASSVGLAGGGTQYF

j_call: TRBJ2-1
v_call: TRBV28
cdr3_aa: CASRLLRPGNEQLF

j_call: TRBJ2-1
v_call: TRBV7-3
cdr3_aa: CASSLSSQRRGTGVYNEQFF

j_call: TRBJ2-7
v_call: TRBV5-4
cdr3_aa: CASSLDRGGEQYF

j_call: TRBJ1-5
v_call: TRBV10-3
cdr3_aa: CAISGAGGGQPQHF

j_call: TRBJ2-1
v_call: TRBV11-2
cdr3_aa: CASSLRAGDLSYNEQFF

j_call: TRBJ1-5
v_call: TRBV29-1
cdr3_aa: CSVRVGGINQPQHF